This T cell receptor beta chain was retrieved from a study of T cell clones after liver transplantation. Turning to this clone: The antigen is undetermined.

Study-wide findings and caveats: These preliminary findings come from unstandardized post-transplant sampling times.

Generated by immunoSEQ multiplex PCR, the TCRdb table keeps only in-frame clones and is missing some. The table includes more than 65,000 clones, under 90% detected once. V shed 4 bases, J shed 5 bases, and the junction held 13 bases outside the gene matches. The CDR3 runs to 16 residues. Germline V gene sequence: CDR1 SGHTA, CDR2 FQGNSA. This chain connects TRBV7-2 to TRBJ2-5; 7 bases match TRBD2. The starting material was CD4+ T cells from blood, obtained 12 months after liver transplant. This TCR was sampled from a human patient who received a liver transplant. A subset of T cells may come from the graft donor. CDR3 DNA sequence: TGTGCCAGCAGCTCCGGAGCGGGGAACCCCGGGGAGACCCAGTACTTC. Encoded protein: CASSSGAGNPGETQYF.